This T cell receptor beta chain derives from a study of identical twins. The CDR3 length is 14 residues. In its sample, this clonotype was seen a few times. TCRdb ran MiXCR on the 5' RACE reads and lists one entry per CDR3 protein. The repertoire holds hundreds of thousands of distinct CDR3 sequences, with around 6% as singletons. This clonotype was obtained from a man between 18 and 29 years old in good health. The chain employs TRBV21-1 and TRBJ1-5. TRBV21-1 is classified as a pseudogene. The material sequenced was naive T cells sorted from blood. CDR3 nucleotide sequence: TGTGCCAGCAGCAAAGGAGAGAGCAATCAGCCCCAGCATTTT. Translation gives CASSKGESNQPQHF.